This TCR beta chain comes out of a study of blood T cells in healthy people across ages. The germline gives CDR1 MDHEN, CDR2 SYDVKM. Trimming took 1 base from V and 8 from J; bases not matched to a gene: 10. This CDR3 region has 16 residues. The authors ran a second PCR of 7 to 11 cycles using a sample-barcoded 5' primer and a J-beta primer mix. A tag from a template-switch adaptor with 12 random nucleotides marked each cDNA molecule. Using its own MiXCR run on the 5' RACE reads, TCRdb lists one record per CDR3 protein. The sample comprises 800,000 or so distinct CDR3 sequences, 20% to 25% of which are singletons, and around 3.6% rests with the top ten. In this sample, this clonotype turned up a few times. The data also belong to a second study, concerning T cells of mothers and their children. From that study: Comparable shaping of TCR recombination output by thymic selection was observed in related and unrelated pairs. Related mother and child pairs showed slightly greater overlap (not significant) than unrelated pairs did.

The sequence came from a boy aged 10-17 years in good health. The sequencing sample was made of blood. The chain uses TRBV28 and TRBJ2-1, with 8 nucleotides matching TRBD1. CDR3 sequence: CASSLYLAGGRDEQFF. For the CDR3, the DNA is TGTGCCAGCAGTTTATATCTGGCAGGGGGCAGGGATGAGCAGTTCTTC.